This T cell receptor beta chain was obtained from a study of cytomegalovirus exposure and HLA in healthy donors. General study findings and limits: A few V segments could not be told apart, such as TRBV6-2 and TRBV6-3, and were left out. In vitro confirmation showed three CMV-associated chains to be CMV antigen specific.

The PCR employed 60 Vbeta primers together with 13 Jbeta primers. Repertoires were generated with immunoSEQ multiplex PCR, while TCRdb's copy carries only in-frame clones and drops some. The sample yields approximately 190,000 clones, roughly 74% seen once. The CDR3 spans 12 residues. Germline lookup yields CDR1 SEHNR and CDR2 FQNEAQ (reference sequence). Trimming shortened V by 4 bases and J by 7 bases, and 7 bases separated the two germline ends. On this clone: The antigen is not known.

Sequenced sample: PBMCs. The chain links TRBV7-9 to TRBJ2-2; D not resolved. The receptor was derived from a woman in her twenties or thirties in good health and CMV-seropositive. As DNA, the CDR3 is TGTGCCAGCAGCTCGTCCTTCGGGGAGCTGTTTTTT. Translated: CASSSSFGELFF.